The 27 T cell receptor beta chains reported below all come from one sample, sequenced in a study of blood T cell repertoires in COVID-19. The table came from immunoSEQ multiplex PCR; TCRdb's copy has only in-frame clones and leaves some out. Of 60,000 or so clones listed, almost 85% were seen once; the top ten hold about 16%. Material: peripheral blood. All receptors derive from a human donor in a cohort sampled during active COVID-19.

The rearrangement links TRBV9 to TRBJ1-1, with D uncertain. Germline V gene sequence: CDR1 SGDLS, CDR2 YYNGEE. CDR3 length: 13 residues. With 0 bases removed from V and 3 bases from J, the gap between germline ends came to 6 bases. The CDR3 loop reads CASSVALHTEAFF. The CDR3 bases are TGTGCCAGCAGCGTAGCTCTCCACACTGAAGCTTTCTTT.

The V call is TRBV6-2 or TRBV6-3, the J call TRBJ1-1, with D unclear. V dropped 2 bases and J dropped 4 bases, with 14 bases sitting between them. The CDR3 runs to 15 residues. Germline lookup yields CDR1 MNHEY and CDR2 SVGEGT. The CDR3 sequence: CASSYPGSGSTEAFF. CDR3 sequence (DNA): TGTGCCAGCAGTTACCCGGGGTCTGGGAGCACTGAAGCTTTCTTT.

This rearrangement joins TRBV6-5 to TRBJ2-3, with D perhaps matching TRBD2 (7 bases). The V end was cut by 2 bases, the J end by 3 bases, with 12 bases between. The CDR3 sequence is 15 residues long. The germline V gene has CDR1 MNHEY and CDR2 SVGAGI. The CDR3, as DNA: TGTGCCAGCAGTTACGAGGGGGGGCCGACAGATACGCAGTATTTT. Residues: CASSYEGGPTDTQYF.

CDR3 region: CASSPAALGSYEQYF. The CDR3 DNA reads as TGCGCCAGCAGCCCGGCAGCTCTCGGGTCCTACGAGCAGTACTTC. The V gene is TRBV5-1, the J gene TRBJ2-7; unclear D gene. Germline CDR1 reads SGHRS; CDR2 reads YFSETQ. V gave up 4 bases and J gave up 1 base, with 15 bases separating them. This CDR3 is 15 amino acids long.

In DNA, the CDR3 is TGTGCCATCAGCGAGACACAGGGGGCAGGGGGCTACACCTTC. As protein: CAISETQGAGGYTF. This sequence joins TRBV10-3 and TRBJ1-2; TRBD1 aligns across 9 bases. CDR1 is ENHRY and CDR2 is SYGVKD in the germline V gene. The junction had 10 bases not matched to a gene; V was cut back by 6 bases and J by 8 bases. This CDR3 has 14 amino acids.

The chain recombines TRBV10-1 with TRBJ2-7; D may be TRBD1 (5 bases). The length of the CDR3 is 14 residues. Trimming pared 10 bases from V and 4 bases from J, leaving 20 bases between. Per germline, CDR1 WNHNN and CDR2 SYGVQD (reference sequence). The CDR3, as DNA: TGCGCCACCCGTCCGGACCCAGCAGGGTACGAGCAGTACTTC. This gives the protein CATRPDPAGYEQYF.

The V gene is TRBV7-2, the J gene TRBJ1-4; 9 positions match TRBD1. Germline CDR1 and CDR2: SGHTA and FQGNSA. V lost 1 base and J lost 7; bases outside the gene matches: 4. The CDR3 contains 15 residues. The CDR3 region has the DNA TGTGCCAGCAGCTTAGGAGGGACAGGGACTGAAAAACTGTTTTTT. Protein: CASSLGGTGTEKLFF.

V is TRBV6-6 and J is TRBJ1-1, with D tentatively TRBD1 (6 bases). Germline CDR1 and CDR2: MNHNY and SVGAGI (reference sequence). V lost 2 bases and J lost 5, with 18 bases in between. The CDR3 spans 16 residues. Written as DNA, the CDR3 is TGTGCCAGCAGTTACGGTACCTCGGCAGGGGAAACTGAAGCTTTCTTT. Amino acid sequence: CASSYGTSAGETEAFF.

The chain links TRBV9 to TRBJ2-7, with a weak D call TRBD1 (6 bases). Trimming removed 0 bases from V and 2 bases from J, with 9 bases in between. Germline-derived CDR1 and CDR2 are SGDLS and YYNGEE. The CDR3 runs to 14 residues. Written as DNA, the CDR3 is TGTGCCAGCAGCGTAGATTGGGGGCCCTACGAGCAGTACTTC. Translated: CASSVDWGPYEQYF.

This clone has a single count. The V and J genes are TRBV9 and TRBJ2-7, with 7 bases that match TRBD1. The CDR3 covers 14 residues. V was clipped by 4 bases and J by 0 bases; unmatched bases: 4. The germline CDR1 and CDR2 sequences are SGDLS and YYNGEE. CDR3 nucleotide sequence: TGTGCCAGCAGCCCCAGACAGGGCTCCTACGAGCAGTACTTC. Translation: CASSPRQGSYEQYF. Full variable domain (outside the CDR3, taken from reference TRBV9 and TRBJ2-7): DSGVTQTPKHLITATGQRVTLRCSPRSGDLSVYWYQQSLDQGLQFLIQYYNGEERAKGNILERFSAQQFPDLHSELNLSSLELGDSALYFCASSPRQGSYEQYFGPGTRLTVT.

This clone was seen more than once but under ten times. The chain joins TRBV30 to TRBJ1-5; TRBD1 matches 7 bases. CDR3 length: 13 amino acids. Germline CDR1 is GTSNPN and CDR2 is SVGIG (reference sequence). V dropped 1 base and J dropped 9; count of bases not matched to a gene: 6. The CDR3 bases are TGTGCCTGGAGTGGGACAGGTGAGGCGCCCCAGCATTTT. Its protein is CAWSGTGEAPQHF.

This clone has just one count. The chain couples TRBV10-3 to TRBJ1-1; tentatively, D is TRBD1 (6 bases). Germline V lookup: CDR1 ENHRY, CDR2 SYGVKD. This CDR3 comprises 15 residues. V was shortened by 6 bases and J by 1 base, with 15 bases between the two germline ends. The CDR3 spells CAISEDGTRNTEAFF. CDR3 coding DNA: TGTGCCATCAGCGAGGACGGGACAAGGAACACTGAAGCTTTCTTT.

This clone was detected only a few times. This chain connects TRBV4-3 to TRBJ1-4; 11 bases line up with TRBD1. Germline V gene sequence: CDR1 LGHNA, CDR2 YSLEER. Trimming took 4 bases from V and 0 from J; bases not matched to a gene: 1. The CDR3 contains 16 residues. CDR3 in amino acids: CASSPGQGATNEKLFF. CDR3 coding DNA: TGCGCCAGCAGCCCGGGACAGGGGGCAACTAATGAAAAACTGTTTTTT.

V usage is TRBV28 and J usage is TRBJ1-2; no definite D call. V lost 1 base, J lost 0 bases, and 3 bases lay in between. This CDR3 comprises 13 residues. Germline-derived CDR1 and CDR2 are MDHEN and SYDVKM. The CDR3 bases are TGTGCCAGCAGTTTATCATCTAACTATGGCTACACCTTC. As protein: CASSLSSNYGYTF.

The rearrangement joins TRBV6-1 to TRBJ1-5, with D possibly TRBD1 on 6 matching bases. V gave up 4 bases and J gave up 2 bases, with 15 bases separating them. The CDR3 loop spans 16 amino acids. Germline V CDR1 and CDR2: MNHNS, SASEGT. In nucleotides, the CDR3 is TGTGCCAGCAGTGTCCACAGGGATTTGGGCAATCAGCCCCAGCATTTT. As protein: CASSVHRDLGNQPQHF.

This chain links TRBV6-5 with TRBJ1-6; 7 nucleotides align to TRBD1. J gave up 0 bases and V 4 bases, and 3 bases lay outside the gene matches. Germline V gives CDR1 MNHEY, CDR2 SVGAGI. CDR3 length equals 16 residues. The CDR3 loop reads CASSSWDSSYNSPLHF. CDR3 nucleotides: TGTGCCAGCAGTTCGTGGGACAGCTCCTATAATTCACCCCTCCACTTT.

This clone was picked up a small number of times. This sequence joins TRBV2 and TRBJ2-7; weak D call: TRBD1 (6 bases). Germline CDR1 is SNHLY and CDR2 is FYNNEI. V was shortened by 5 bases and J by 3 bases, with 11 bases between the two germline ends. This CDR3 spans 13 amino acids. This CDR3 is CASSWDNDYEQYF. In DNA form, the CDR3 reads TGTGCCAGCAGTTGGGACAATGACTACGAGCAGTACTTC.

V gene TRBV6-6 combines with J gene TRBJ2-6; 7 nucleotides line up with TRBD1. This CDR3 comprises 15 residues. V shed 5 bases and J 2 bases; nucleotides not matched to a gene: 3. Germline CDR1 MNHNY, CDR2 SVGAGI (reference sequence). For the CDR3, the DNA is TGTGCCAGCAGTAAAGACAGGGCTGGGGCCAACGTCCTGACTTTC. Amino acids: CASSKDRAGANVLTF.

V and J are TRBV3-1 (or the pseudogene TRBV3-2) and TRBJ2-5, with D possibly TRBD2 on 6 matching bases. V lost 6 bases and J lost 3, with 17 bases in between. CDR3 length: 15 amino acids. CDR1 and CDR2 (germline): LGHDT, YNNKEL (reference sequence). This chain's CDR3 is CASRAGTFSEETQYF. CDR3 DNA sequence: TGTGCCAGCAGAGCCGGGACTTTCTCAGAAGAGACCCAGTACTTC.

This clone was detected only once. The J gene is TRBJ2-1, the V gene TRBV24-1; D is unresolved. CDR1 KGHDR and CDR2 SFDVKD come from the germline V gene. The CDR3 covers 16 residues. Trimming shortened V by 0 bases and J by 0 bases, and 8 bases separated the two germline ends. The chain's CDR3 is CATSDLSASSYNEQFF. In DNA, the CDR3 is TGTGCCACCAGTGATTTGTCCGCCAGCTCCTACAATGAGCAGTTCTTC.

This clone was observed a handful of times. The chain couples TRBV18 to TRBJ1-5; no firm D call. The CDR3 sequence is 17 residues long. The ends were cut back, 1 base at V and 2 bases at J, with 15 bases in the middle. Germline loops: CDR1 KGHSH, CDR2 LQKENI. The CDR3, as DNA: TGTGCCAGCTCACCACGAGGCCCTAGTTTCGGCAATCAGCCCCAGCATTTT. Amino acid sequence: CASSPRGPSFGNQPQHF. The full variable domain, completed using reference TRBV18 and TRBJ1-5, is NAGVMQNPRHLVRRRGQEARLRCSPMKGHSHVYWYRQLPEEGLKFMVYLQKENIIDESGMPKERFSAEFPKEGPSILRIQQVVRGDSAAYFCASSPRGPSFGNQPQHFGDGTRLSIL.

This clone appeared a few times. V is TRBV3-1 (or the pseudogene TRBV3-2) and J is TRBJ1-2; D is perhaps TRBD1 (6 bases). CDR3 length: 18 residues. Per germline, CDR1 LGHDT and CDR2 YNNKEL (reference sequence). V dropped 0 bases and J dropped 4 bases, with 21 bases sitting between them. Written as DNA, the CDR3 is TGTGCCAGCAGCCAAGAGGGGGCGAAGGGGCCCTCGGGCTATGGCTACACCTTC. It yields the protein CASSQEGAKGPSGYGYTF.

The chain carries TRBV4-1 and TRBJ1-2, with D possibly TRBD1 on 5 matching bases. The CDR3 length is 14 residues. Germline values: CDR1 MGHRA, CDR2 YSYEKL. V was trimmed by 0 bases and J by 10 bases, leaving 15 bases between them. CDR3: CASSQDLGQTYYTF. CDR3 bases: TGCGCCAGCAGCCAAGATTTGGGGCAGACTTACTACACCTTC.

J is TRBJ2-7 and V is TRBV6-1; 8 nucleotides agree with TRBD2. Germline V lookup: CDR1 MNHNS, CDR2 SASEGT. The CDR3 sequence is 14 residues long. With 2 bases clipped from V and 2 bases from J, the junction kept 2 bases outside the gene matches. CDR3 coding DNA: TGTGCCAGCAGTGAAAGACTAGCGACCTACGAGCAGTACTTC. Its protein is CASSERLATYEQYF.

This clone was observed a handful of times. This sequence joins TRBV2 and TRBJ1-6; no firm D call. The CDR3 consists of 18 residues. Trimming shortened V by 7 bases and J by 10 bases, and 29 bases separated the two germline ends. Per germline, CDR1 SNHLY and CDR2 FYNNEI. The CDR3 region has the DNA TGTGCCAGCAACGAACCGCCTCCCGGAGGGCGCTCATGGTCACCCCTCCACTTT. Residues: CASNEPPPGGRSWSPLHF.

The chain joins TRBV4-3 to TRBJ2-5; 13 nucleotides line up with TRBD2. The CDR3 is 18 amino acids. J gave up 5 bases and V 1 base, and 10 bases lay outside the gene matches. Germline values: CDR1 LGHNA, CDR2 YSLEER. The DNA for the CDR3 is TGCGCCAGCAGCCAAGCTGCACTAGCGGGGGGGGGCGGGGAGACCCAGTACTTC. Its protein product is CASSQAALAGGGGETQYF.

The chain recombines TRBV19 with TRBJ1-2; 9 nucleotides match TRBD1. The CDR3 has 13 amino acids. V lost 3 bases to trimming and J lost 10 bases; unmatched junction nucleotides: 6. Per the germline V gene, CDR1 is LNHDA and CDR2 is SQIVND (reference sequence). In nucleotides, the CDR3 is TGTGCCAGTAGTATTAGGGGACAGGGTGACTACACCTTC. Residues: CASSIRGQGDYTF.